These T cell receptor beta chains were read from a single sample in a study of blood T cells in healthy people across ages. Each CDR3 protein gets one entry after TCRdb re-called the 5' RACE reads with MiXCR. The repertoire holds hundreds of thousands of distinct CDR3 sequences, with around 21% as singletons. Sequencing was carried out using blood. All receptors come from a man aged 65 to 85 in good health. Both conserved end residues are trimmed from each CDR3. A D gene is named only where the DNA matches it firmly.

>TRBV2|TRBD1|10
ATDRDSYEQY
>TRBV5-1|-|11
ASSVGGKGEQY
>TRBV6-5|-|11
ASSSSGPYEQY
>TRBV12-3/TRBV12-4|TRBD1|12
ASSLDRHTYEQY
>TRBV12-3/TRBV12-4|TRBD1|13
AGSQEWDRQETQY
>TRBV11-2|-|11
ASSFPANREQY
>TRBV20-1|-|10
SARVPSETQY
>TRBV5-1|TRBD2|13
ASSGSSGTVNEQF
>TRBV6-5|-|14
ASSLTTGYSGNTIY
>TRBV25-1|-|13
ASSEYDTMNYGYT
>TRBV30|-|11
AWSVRVEETQY
>TRBV19|-|13
ASSIVQDGSYEQY
>TRBV18|-|13
ASPPLRGNTGELF
>TRBV2|TRBD2|13
ASSAGLAGFSEQF
>TRBV6-5|TRBD1|13
ASSFDRGRGEKLF
>TRBV28|-|11
ASSLIGFETQY
>TRBV7-2|TRBD2|13
ASSSHPGLVYEQF
>TRBV18|-|13
ASSPFRGSTDTQY
>TRBV4-2|-|14
ASSQVSRDSLLSLH
>TRBV13|-|11
ASSLGLFSEQY
>TRBV5-6|-|12
ASSLDSMSYEQY
>TRBV6-8|-|13
ASSYGRQHKEKLF
>TRBV29-1|TRBD2|12
SVSGRTSSYEQY